A selection of T cell receptor beta chains follows, all from one sample in a study of OX40 agonist ivuxolimab in advanced cancers. The assay was immunoSEQ multiplex PCR, and TCRdb's table has in-frame clones only and misses some. The sample consists of roughly 39,000 clones, 88% of them appearing once. The sample here was CD4+ or CD8+ T cells sorted from blood, taken in a trial of the OX40 agonist ivuxolimab. These receptors were obtained from an adult with an advanced solid tumor such as melanoma, head and neck, liver or kidney cancer. CDR3s include the opening cysteine and the closing phenylalanine or tryptophan. The D gene is left open where the match is weak.

TRBV14	-	TRBJ2-1	CASSHYMSSYNEQFF	TGTGCCAGCAGCCACTACATGAGCTCCTACAATGAGCAGTTCTTC
TRBV30	TRBD1	TRBJ2-5	CAWSVQGETQYF	TGTGCCTGGAGTGTACAGGGGGAGACCCAGTACTTC
TRBV7-9	-	TRBJ2-7	CASSLYLSNEQYF	TGTGCCAGCAGCTTATATCTATCGAACGAGCAGTACTTC
TRBV28	-	TRBJ2-1	CAPKRSAYNEQFF	TGTGCCCCCAAGAGGTCCGCCTACAATGAGCAGTTCTTC
TRBV30	TRBD1	TRBJ2-5	CAVGRGQTQYF	TGTGCCGTGGGAAGGGGGCAGACCCAGTACTTC
TRBV27	TRBD2	TRBJ2-1	CASNALAGGFDEQFF	TGTGCCAGCAATGCACTAGCGGGAGGTTTTGATGAGCAGTTCTTC
TRBV7-9	-	TRBJ2-3	CASSSRGFGTDTQYF	TGTGCCAGCAGCTCCCGCGGGTTCGGGACAGATACGCAGTATTTT
TRBV5-1	-	TRBJ2-7	CASSSGSRVNEQYF	TGCGCCAGCAGCTCCGGCTCCAGGGTCAACGAGCAGTACTTC
TRBV5-1	-	TRBJ2-3	CASRAGTGTDTQYF	TGCGCCAGCAGGGCGGGGACAGGCACAGATACGCAGTATTTT
TRBV5-8	-	TRBJ2-7	CASSLAPWRSSYEQYF	TGTGCCAGCAGCTTGGCCCCATGGCGGAGCTCCTACGAGCAGTACTTC